The clone carrying this T cell receptor beta chain was observed a few times. The sample is drawn from a study of neoadjuvant anti-PD-1 for oral cavity cancer. Study-level background: Non-progressing patients received a fourth nivolumab dose near day 43, then surgery on days 50-56.

Germline CDR1 is LNHDA and CDR2 is SQIVND (reference sequence). CDR3 length: 15 residues. With 2 bases removed from V and 5 bases from J, the gap between germline ends came to 15 bases. Two replicates per tumor sample, mostly from 4.8 ug of genomic DNA. Some clones are missing from TCRdb's copy, which holds only in-frame ones; the method was immunoSEQ multiplex PCR. The table shows tens of thousands of clones, with 35% to 45% occurring only once. Sample time point: after neoadjuvant nivolumab, at surgical resection. Patients had newly diagnosed, untreated stage II-IVA oral cavity squamous cell carcinoma.

The gene calls are TRBV19 and TRBJ1-1, with D hard to call. This sample comprised tumor tissue, obtained after nivolumab (anti-PD-1) treatment. The clonotype originates from a person between 40 and 79 years old with oral cavity squamous cell carcinoma. The CDR3, as DNA: TGTGCCAGTAGTATAAGGGCGGGTGGGGAGACTGAAGCTTTCTTT. This sequence encodes CASSIRAGGETEAFF.